One sample yielded the 16 T cell receptor beta chains listed below, sequenced in a study of blood T cell repertoires in COVID-19. Sequencing was performed with immunoSEQ multiplex PCR; in TCRdb, only in-frame clones are kept and a portion is missing. The sample consists of 200,000 to 300,000 clones, roughly 85% of them appearing once. Specimen: peripheral blood. These receptor sequences come from a woman between 18 and 29 years old with acute or convalescent COVID-19.

The gene calls are TRBV13 and TRBJ2-1; 12 bases are a match to TRBD2. V lost 4 bases to trimming and J lost 8 bases; unmatched junction nucleotides: 6. Germline V gene sequence: CDR1 PRHDT, CDR2 FYEKMQ (reference sequence). The CDR3 runs to 15 residues. As DNA, the CDR3 is TGTGCCAGCAGCTATACTAGCGGGAGGTTCGATGAGCAGTTCTTC. Translated, it gives CASSYTSGRFDEQFF.

This clone was detected once. The genes are TRBV19 and TRBJ2-7; 8 bases align to TRBD2. This CDR3 region has 13 residues. V dropped 5 bases and J dropped 5; count of bases not matched to a gene: 5. Germline assignment: CDR1 LNHDA and CDR2 SQIVND (reference sequence). The CDR3 region has the DNA TGTGCCAGTAGTTGGACTAGCACTAACGAGCAGTACTTC. Its protein is CASSWTSTNEQYF.

This chain uses TRBV11-2 with TRBJ2-1, with 9 bases matching TRBD2. Germline values: CDR1 SGHAT, CDR2 FQNNGV. Losses at the gene ends were 4 bases for V and 3 bases for J; bases not matched to a gene: 4. The CDR3 contains 15 residues. The CDR3 coding sequence is TGTGCCAGCAGCTCCTTAGCGGGAGTCTACAATGAGCAGTTCTTC. Protein sequence: CASSSLAGVYNEQFF.

The rearrangement joins TRBV13 to TRBJ2-7, with 7 bases lining up with TRBD1. Germline CDR1 PRHDT, CDR2 FYEKMQ (reference sequence). The CDR3 is 15 residues long. The V and J ends lost 5 bases and 0 bases, in that order; junction bases with no gene match: 7. The CDR3 protein is CASSNPGQSSYEQYF. In nucleotides, the CDR3 is TGTGCCAGCAGCAATCCGGGACAGTCCTCCTACGAGCAGTACTTC.

The CDR3 sequence is CASSETSGSYNEQFF. Written as DNA, the CDR3 is TGTGCCAGCAGTGAGACTAGCGGGAGTTACAATGAGCAGTTCTTC. The rearrangement links TRBV6-4 to TRBJ2-1; 12 bases agree with TRBD2. Germline loops: CDR1 MRHNA, CDR2 SNTAGT. The CDR3 length is 15 residues. V lost 3 bases, J lost 4 bases, and 1 base stayed unmatched.

The CDR3 DNA reads TGTGCCAGCAGTTCTTCCCTCCTCTCTGGAAACACCATATATTTT. It specifies CASSSSLLSGNTIYF. This chain connects TRBV6-5 to TRBJ1-3, with D unclear. This CDR3 spans 15 amino acids. CDR1 and CDR2 from the germline V gene are MNHEY and SVGAGI. Trimming cost V 4 bases and J 0 bases, with 10 bases left between them.

J is TRBJ2-1 and V is TRBV5-1; 7 positions agree with TRBD1. The CDR3 contains 16 residues. V shed 4 bases, J shed 1 base, and the junction held 8 bases outside the gene matches. CDR1 is SGHRS, CDR2 YFSETQ, per germline. CDR3 sequence: CASSRDPTGSYNEQFF. In DNA, the CDR3 is TGCGCCAGCAGCCGCGACCCGACAGGGTCCTACAATGAGCAGTTCTTC.

This clone has just one count. J is TRBJ1-2 and V is TRBV2; a weak D match, TRBD1 (6 bases). Per the germline V gene, CDR1 is SNHLY and CDR2 is FYNNEI. Trimming removed 6 bases from V and 4 bases from J, with 9 bases in between. This CDR3 spans 12 amino acids. CDR3 bases: TGTGCCAGCAGCCTGGACAGCTATGGCTACACCTTC. The encoded protein is CASSLDSYGYTF.

This rearrangement joins TRBV10-3 to TRBJ1-3; D not certain. Trimming removed 7 bases at V and 0 bases at J, with 10 bases between. The CDR3 covers 14 residues. CDR1 and CDR2 (germline): ENHRY, SYGVKD. Written as DNA, the CDR3 is TGTGCCATCACCGAGCGAAGCTCTGGAAACACCATATATTTT. It encodes CAITERSSGNTIYF.

This chain links TRBV5-5 with TRBJ2-3; possibly TRBD1 for D (6 bases). Trimming pared 4 bases from V and 3 bases from J, leaving 21 bases between. Germline V gene data show CDR1 as SGHKS and CDR2 as YYEKEE (reference sequence). This CDR3 comprises 17 residues. CDR3 sequence reads: CASSPKPTGKETDTQYF. The CDR3 coding sequence is TGTGCCAGCAGCCCTAAGCCCACAGGGAAGGAAACAGATACGCAGTATTTT.

V and J are TRBV7-9 and TRBJ2-3; 8 positions match TRBD2. This CDR3 comprises 18 residues. V shed 1 base, J shed 0 bases, and the junction held 9 bases outside the gene matches. Per the germline V gene, CDR1 is SEHNR and CDR2 is FQNEAQ (reference sequence). CDR3 region: CASSLGSFAGGSTDTQYF. The CDR3 DNA sequence: TGTGCCAGCAGCTTAGGCTCTTTCGCGGGAGGAAGCACAGATACGCAGTATTTT. Looking up the rest from reference TRBV7-9 and TRBJ2-3 gives the full variable domain: DTGVSQNPRHKITKRGQNVTFRCDPISEHNRLYWYRQTLGQGPEFLTYFQNEAQLEKSRLLSDRFSAERPKGSFSTLEIQRTEQGDSAMYLCASSLGSFAGGSTDTQYFGPGTRLTVL.

The chain joins TRBV18 to TRBJ1-3, with D possibly TRBD1 on 6 matching bases. CDR3 length: 16 amino acids. The V gene's germline CDR1 is KGHSH and CDR2 LQKENI. Deletions cut 6 bases from V and 0 bases from J, with 15 bases between. The CDR3 region is CASSKDSPVSGNTIYF. For the CDR3, the DNA is TGTGCCAGCTCCAAGGACAGCCCGGTCTCTGGAAACACCATATATTTT. The full variable domain, with the rest looked up from reference TRBV18 and TRBJ1-3, is NAGVMQNPRHLVRRRGQEARLRCSPMKGHSHVYWYRQLPEEGLKFMVYLQKENIIDESGMPKERFSAEFPKEGPSILRIQQVVRGDSAAYFCASSKDSPVSGNTIYFGEGSWLTVV.

The rearrangement joins TRBV19 to TRBJ1-5; D not certain. V dropped 3 bases and J dropped 3 bases, with 6 bases sitting between them. CDR1 is LNHDA, CDR2 SQIVND, per germline (reference sequence). The CDR3 totals 13 residues. The CDR3: CASSMANNQPQHF. DNA for the CDR3: TGTGCCAGTAGTATGGCCAACAATCAGCCCCAGCATTTT.

The chain is built from TRBV5-1 and TRBJ2-7; D perhaps matches TRBD1 (6 bases). Germline lookup yields CDR1 SGHRS and CDR2 YFSETQ. V was clipped by 3 bases and J by 4 bases, with 14 bases between them. The CDR3 has 14 amino acids. CDR3 loop: CASSSSQGLYEQYF. The CDR3 DNA reads as TGCGCCAGCAGCTCCTCACAGGGTTTGTACGAGCAGTACTTC.

This chain uses TRBV6-6 with TRBJ2-7; tentatively, D is TRBD2 (6 bases). This CDR3 spans 16 amino acids. Germline V gives CDR1 MNHNY, CDR2 SVGAGI (reference sequence). Trimming pared 0 bases from V and 2 bases from J, leaving 14 bases between. The DNA of the CDR3 is TGTGCCAGCAGTTACTCCGGCAGCGGGCCAACCTACGAGCAGTACTTC. Its translation is CASSYSGSGPTYEQYF.

V usage is TRBV21-1 and J usage is TRBJ1-5; TRBD1, the table's D call, lacks a check against the DNA. TRBV21-1 is a recognized pseudogene. CDR3 size: 20 residues. The CDR3 sequence: CASSKEPTDPCTYSNQPQHF. The CDR3 region has the DNA TGTGCCAGCAGCAAAGAACCGACAGACCCATGCACCTATAGCAATCAGCCCCAGCATTTT.